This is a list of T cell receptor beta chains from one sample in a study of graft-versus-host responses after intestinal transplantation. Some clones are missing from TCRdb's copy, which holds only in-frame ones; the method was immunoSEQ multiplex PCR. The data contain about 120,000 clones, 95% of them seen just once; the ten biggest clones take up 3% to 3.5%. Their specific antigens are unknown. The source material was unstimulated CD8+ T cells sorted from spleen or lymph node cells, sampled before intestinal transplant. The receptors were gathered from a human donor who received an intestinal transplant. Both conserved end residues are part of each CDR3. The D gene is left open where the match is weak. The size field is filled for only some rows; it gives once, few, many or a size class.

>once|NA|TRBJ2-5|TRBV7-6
TGTGCCAGCAGCTCGTGGGAGACCCAGTACTTC
CASSSWETQYF
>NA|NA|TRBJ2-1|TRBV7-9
TGTGCCAGCAGCCCCACTAGTGATGAGCAGTTCTTC
CASSPTSDEQFF
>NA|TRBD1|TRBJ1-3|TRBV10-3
TGTGCCATCAGTGGGACAGGGGACGGAAACACCATATATTTT
CAISGTGDGNTIYF
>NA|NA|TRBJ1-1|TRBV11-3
TGTGCCAGCAGCTTAATCCTGATGAACACTGAAGCTTTCTTT
CASSLILMNTEAFF
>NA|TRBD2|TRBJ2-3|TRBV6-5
TGTGCCAGCAGTTACACGCCAGCGGGAGCAGTAGATACGCAGTATTTT
CASSYTPAGAVDTQYF
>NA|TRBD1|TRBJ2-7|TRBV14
TGTGCCAGCAGCTTTGGGACAGGAGGTGCCTACGAGCAGTACTTC
CASSFGTGGAYEQYF
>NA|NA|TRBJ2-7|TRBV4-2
TGTGCCAGCAGCCAAGGCGGTGTAAGGGGCTCCTACGAGCAGTACTTC
CASSQGGVRGSYEQYF
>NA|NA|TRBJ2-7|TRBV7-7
TGTGCCAGCAGCTTAGGATCAGGTCCCTCCTACGAGCAGTACTTC
CASSLGSGPSYEQYF
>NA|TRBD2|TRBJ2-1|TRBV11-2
TGTGCCAGCAGCTCCGGACTAGCGGTAGACAATGAGCAGTTCTTC
CASSSGLAVDNEQFF
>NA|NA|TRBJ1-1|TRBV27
TGTGCCAGCAGTTTATCTTATCCCCAGGCTAGGAACACTGAAGCTTTCTTT
CASSLSYPQARNTEAFF
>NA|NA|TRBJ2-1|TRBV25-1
TGTGCCCGCAGTGAATATATAGGGGGGGGGTCCTACAATGAGCAGTTCTTC
CARSEYIGGGSYNEQFF
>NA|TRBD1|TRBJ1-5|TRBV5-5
TGTGCCAGCAGCACATACGGGACAGGGAGAAATCAGCCCCAGCATTTT
CASSTYGTGRNQPQHF
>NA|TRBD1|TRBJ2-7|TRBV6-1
TGTGCCAGCAGGGGCTTCGACAGGGGCTCCTACGAGCAGTACTTC
CASRGFDRGSYEQYF
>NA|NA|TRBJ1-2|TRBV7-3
TGTGCCAGCAGCCCATACACAAAATCAGGGGATGGCTACACCTTC
CASSPYTKSGDGYTF
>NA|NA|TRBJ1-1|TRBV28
TGTGCCAGCAGTTTATTCGAGGACACTGAAGCTTTCTTT
CASSLFEDTEAFF
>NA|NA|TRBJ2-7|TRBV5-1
TGCGCCAGCAGCCTAGGACACTATTCCTACGAGCAGTACTTC
CASSLGHYSYEQYF
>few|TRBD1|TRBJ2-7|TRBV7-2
TGTGCCAGCAGCCCCGGGACAGGGGACTACGAGCAGTACTTC
CASSPGTGDYEQYF
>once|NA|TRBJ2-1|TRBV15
TGTGCCACCAGCAGAGGGACTACCCACAATGAGCAGTTCTTC
CATSRGTTHNEQFF
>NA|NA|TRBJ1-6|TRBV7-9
TGTGCCAGCAGCTTAGTCCATGACCTTAGGAGGTCACCCCTCCACTTT
CASSLVHDLRRSPLHF
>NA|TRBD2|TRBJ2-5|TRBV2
TGTGCCAGCAGTGAAGAGAGGCTAGCGGGACAAGAGACCCAGTACTTC
CASSEERLAGQETQYF
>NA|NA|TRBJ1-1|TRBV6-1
TGTGCCAGCAGTGAACTGACAGGTATGAACACTGAAGCTTTCTTT
CASSELTGMNTEAFF
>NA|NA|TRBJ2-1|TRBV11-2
TGTGCCAGCAGCCTACTAGTGGTCAATGAGCAGTTCTTC
CASSLLVVNEQFF
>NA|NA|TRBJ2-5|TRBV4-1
TGCGCCAGCAGCCTACTGGCTTGGATGGAGGAGACCCAGTACTTC
CASSLLAWMEETQYF
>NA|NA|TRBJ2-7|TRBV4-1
TGCGCCAGCAGCCAAGATAAGAGGAACCTCCACGAGCAGTACTTC
CASSQDKRNLHEQYF
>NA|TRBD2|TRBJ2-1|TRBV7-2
TGTGCCAGCAGCCCTGTAGCGGGAGTAGTGTACAATGAGCAGTTCTTC
CASSPVAGVVYNEQFF
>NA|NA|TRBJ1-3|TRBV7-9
TGTGCCAGCAGCTTACCTGGAAACACCATATATTTT
CASSLPGNTIYF
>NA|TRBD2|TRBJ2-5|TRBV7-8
TGTGCCAGCAGCTTAGAGCCCCGGGGGGGGTTCGGGGAGACCCAGTACTTC
CASSLEPRGGFGETQYF
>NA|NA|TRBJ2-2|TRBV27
TGTGCCATCGGGACTCAGAACACCGGGGAGCTGTTTTTT
CAIGTQNTGELFF
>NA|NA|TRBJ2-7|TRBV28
TGTGCCAGCAGTTCCCCCAGGGAGCGGCTACTCTACGAGCAGTACTTC
CASSSPRERLLYEQYF
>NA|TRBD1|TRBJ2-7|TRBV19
TGTGCCAGTAGTCCCAGGGACAGGGACGAGCAGTACTTC
CASSPRDRDEQYF
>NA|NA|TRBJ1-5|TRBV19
TGTGCCAGTAGTATATGGGGCGGCAATCAGCCCCAGCATTTT
CASSIWGGNQPQHF
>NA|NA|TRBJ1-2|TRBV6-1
TGTGCCAGCAGTCCGGGATTTACTAACTATGGCTACACCTTC
CASSPGFTNYGYTF
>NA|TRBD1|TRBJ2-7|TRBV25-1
TGTGCCAGCAGTGATGGGACAGGGGCCTACGAGCAGTACTTC
CASSDGTGAYEQYF
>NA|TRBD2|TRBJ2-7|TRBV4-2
TGTGCCAGCAGCCAAGGGACTAGCGGGAGGGATGTCAGCTACGAGCAGTACTTC
CASSQGTSGRDVSYEQYF
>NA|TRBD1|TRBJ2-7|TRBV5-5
TGTGCCAGCAGCCCGGGGACAGGGATGGACGAGCAGTACTTC
CASSPGTGMDEQYF
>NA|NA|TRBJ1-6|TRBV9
TGTGCCAGCAGCTCTTCGGGTTCCACAAGGTCACCCCTCCACTTT
CASSSSGSTRSPLHF